The 23 T cell receptor beta chains given below trace back to one sample, sequenced in a study of blood T cell repertoires in COVID-19. This table comes from immunoSEQ multiplex PCR, and its TCRdb copy is limited to in-frame clones, with some not included. The sample gives 140,000 to 150,000 clones, around 82% of which show up once; under 15% is in the top ten. The sequencing input was peripheral blood. The source is a man between 60 and 70 years old with active or convalescent COVID-19.

The chain combines TRBV4-1 with TRBJ2-7, with 11 bases aligning to TRBD2. The J segment lost 3 bases and the V segment lost 3 bases, leaving 4 bases of the junction unmatched. The CDR3 runs 15 residues. Germline-derived CDR1 and CDR2 are MGHRA and YSYEKL. CDR3 protein: CASSHLAGGFYEQYF. The CDR3 DNA is TGCGCCAGCAGCCATCTAGCGGGAGGTTTCTACGAGCAGTACTTC.

J is TRBJ2-2 and V is TRBV10-3; 7 positions match TRBD2. The CDR3 sequence is 15 residues long. Trimming at V came to 7 bases and at J to 5 bases, leaving 10 bases not matched to a gene. Germline assignment: CDR1 ENHRY and CDR2 SYGVKD. CDR3 amino acids: CAITPGLGGTGELFF. The CDR3 DNA reads as TGTGCCATCACCCCCGGACTAGGTGGGACCGGGGAGCTGTTTTTT.

For the CDR3, the DNA is TGTGCCAGCAGCTTAGGGACAGTTACGGATGGGTCACCCCTCCACTTT. This encodes CASSLGTVTDGSPLHF. The rearrangement links TRBV7-3 to TRBJ1-6; 7 bases match TRBD1. This CDR3 has 16 amino acids. Looked up from germline, CDR1 is SGHTA and CDR2 is FQGTGA. Trimming cost V 2 bases and J 10 bases; bases outside gene matches: 11.

The rearrangement joins TRBV18 to TRBJ2-1; the match to TRBD2 covers 7 bases. CDR1 KGHSH and CDR2 LQKENI come from the germline V gene. This CDR3 spans 14 amino acids. The junction had 7 bases not matched to a gene; V was cut back by 3 bases and J by 8 bases. The CDR3 DNA sequence: TGTGCCAGCTCACCGGGACTACTTTCGGATGAGCAGTTCTTC. It translates to CASSPGLLSDEQFF.

This clone was counted only a few times. V is TRBV18 and J is TRBJ1-1; D is possibly TRBD1 (6 bases). The CDR3 extends over 14 amino acids. The ends were cut back, 6 bases at V and 3 bases at J, with 14 bases in the middle. Germline V CDR1 and CDR2: KGHSH, LQKENI. The CDR3 sequence is CASSPGATDTEAFF. CDR3 in DNA: TGTGCCAGCTCGCCAGGGGCCACAGACACTGAAGCTTTCTTT.

This chain connects TRBV4-3 to TRBJ2-7; 9 bases line up with TRBD1. Unmatched junction bases numbered 9, after V lost 0 bases and J lost 3 bases. Germline V gives CDR1 LGHNA, CDR2 YSLEER. CDR3 length: 17 amino acids. The CDR3 here is CASSQDVTRTGDYEQYF. CDR3 DNA: TGCGCCAGCAGCCAAGATGTCACCCGGACAGGGGACTACGAGCAGTACTTC.

This rearrangement joins TRBV29-1 to TRBJ2-1; D perhaps matches TRBD2 (5 bases). Trimming removed 6 bases from V and 3 bases from J, with 15 bases in between. This CDR3 spans 14 amino acids. Looked up from germline, CDR1 is SQVTM and CDR2 is ANQGSEA. In nucleotides, the CDR3 is TGCAGCGTAGCGAATAGCGAAAACTACAATGAGCAGTTCTTC. Protein product: CSVANSENYNEQFF.

The V gene is TRBV3-1 (or the pseudogene TRBV3-2), the J gene TRBJ2-3; TRBD2 agrees at 8 bases. The V gene's germline CDR1 is LGHDT and CDR2 YNNKEL (reference sequence). The CDR3 extends over 18 amino acids. With 4 bases clipped from V and 2 bases from J, the junction kept 14 bases outside the gene matches. The CDR3: CASSLGGRPQWATDTQYF. In DNA, the CDR3 is TGTGCCAGCAGCCTTGGCGGGAGGCCACAATGGGCCACAGATACGCAGTATTTT.

The gene calls are TRBV28 and TRBJ1-1; TRBD1 agrees at 7 bases. This CDR3 contains 14 residues. With 2 bases clipped from V and 7 bases from J, the junction kept 7 bases outside the gene matches. Germline lookup yields CDR1 MDHEN and CDR2 SYDVKM. The CDR3 region has the DNA TGTGCCAGCAGTTTACCCGGGACAGAAATTGAAGCTTTCTTT. Translated: CASSLPGTEIEAFF.

This chain connects TRBV19 to TRBJ2-1; a possible D gene is TRBD2 (6 bases). V was pared by 5 bases and J by 9 bases, with 14 bases between. The CDR3 is 13 residues long. Germline lookup yields CDR1 LNHDA and CDR2 SQIVND (reference sequence). CDR3 in amino acids: CASSSERRAEQFF. The CDR3 DNA reads as TGTGCCAGTAGTTCGGAACGGAGGGCTGAGCAGTTCTTC.

This chain uses TRBV12-5 with TRBJ2-1; 14 bases align to TRBD2. This CDR3 is 19 amino acids long. CDR1 is LGHNT, CDR2 FRNRAP, per germline. V shed 7 bases, J shed 5 bases, and the junction held 16 bases outside the gene matches. CDR3 sequence (DNA): TGTGCTAGTGCCCTATCATTACGACTAGCGGGAGGGCCCGACAATGAGCAGTTCTTC. Its translation: CASALSLRLAGGPDNEQFF. Complete variable domain (other parts from reference TRBV12-5 and TRBJ2-1): DARVTQTPRHKVTEMGQEVTMRCQPILGHNTVFWYRQTMMQGLELLAYFRNRAPLDDSGMPKDRFSAEMPDATLATLKIQPSEPRDSAVYFCASALSLRLAGGPDNEQFFGPGTRLTVL.

V gene TRBV4-3 combines with J gene TRBJ2-3; maybe TRBD1 (5 bases). The V end was cut by 1 base, the J end by 4 bases, with 18 bases between. CDR3 size: 17 residues. The germline V gene encodes CDR1 LGHNA and CDR2 YSLEER. CDR3 nucleotides: TGCGCCAGCAGCCAAGCGCCCGTGGGGCCGGGCGCAGATACGCAGTATTTT. This translates into CASSQAPVGPGADTQYF.

This clone was seen only once. The chain recombines TRBV6-2 or TRBV6-3 with TRBJ1-5; 7 positions agree with TRBD1. CDR3 length equals 13 residues. Looked up from germline, CDR1 is MNHEY and CDR2 is SVGEGT. Trimming removed 5 bases from V and 7 bases from J; junction bases left unmatched: 5. The CDR3 loop is CASSGAGGQPQHF. CDR3 sequence (DNA): TGTGCCAGCAGTGGGGCAGGGGGGCAGCCCCAGCATTTT.

J is TRBJ2-1 and V is TRBV7-8, with 7 positions matching TRBD1. V lost 3 bases and J lost 9; bases outside the gene matches: 14. The germline CDR1 and CDR2 sequences are SGHVS and FQNEAQ. This CDR3 is 16 amino acids long. Written as DNA, the CDR3 is TGTGCCAGCAGCTTTACCGACAGGGAACCATTTGGTGAGCAGTTCTTC. This codes for CASSFTDREPFGEQFF.

The genes are TRBV3-1 (or the pseudogene TRBV3-2) and TRBJ2-5, with TRBD2 identical over 7 bases. The trim removed 1 base at V and 9 bases at J, leaving 5 bases unmatched. CDR3 length equals 13 residues. Germline V CDR1 and CDR2: LGHDT, YNNKEL (reference sequence). CDR3 amino acids: CASSQGTSLAQYF. In DNA, the CDR3 is TGTGCCAGCAGCCAAGGGACTAGTCTGGCCCAGTACTTC.

This chain uses TRBV3-1 (or the pseudogene TRBV3-2) with TRBJ2-7, with TRBD2 identical over 10 bases. The V gene end was trimmed by 3 bases and the J gene end by 5 bases; junction bases not matched to a gene: 7. This CDR3 region has 15 residues. CDR1 is LGHDT and CDR2 is YNNKEL in the germline V gene (reference sequence). The CDR3 sequence: CASSQGSSGRDEQYF. The DNA for the CDR3 is TGTGCCAGCAGCCAGGGATCTAGCGGGAGAGACGAGCAGTACTTC.

The chain couples TRBV11-2 to TRBJ2-1; 8 bases map to TRBD2. Trimming removed 4 bases from V and 7 bases from J; junction bases left unmatched: 9. From germline, CDR1 is SGHAT and CDR2 FQNNGV. This CDR3 contains 15 residues. The CDR3 sequence is CASSSTGLVMNEQFF. Written as DNA, the CDR3 is TGTGCCAGCAGCTCGACGGGACTAGTGATGAATGAGCAGTTCTTC.

The V gene is TRBV29-1, the J gene TRBJ1-2; unclear D gene. The germline V gene encodes CDR1 SQVTM and CDR2 ANQGSEA. The CDR3 runs 17 residues. V was shortened by 6 bases and J by 0 bases, with 23 bases between the two germline ends. Here the CDR3 reads CSVVALLGTATNYGYTF. In DNA form, the CDR3 reads TGCAGCGTCGTAGCTTTGCTTGGCACGGCAACTAACTATGGCTACACCTTC.

Many counts were recorded for this clone. The junction shows a germline mismatch at one end, possibly a read error. This chain links TRBV7-3 with TRBJ2-2, with TRBD1 matching 8 bases. Germline CDR1 reads SGHTA; CDR2 reads FQGTGA. The CDR3 has 13 amino acids. The CDR3 sequence: CASRLTGGGELFF. CDR3 bases: TGTGCCAGCAGGTTAACAGGGGGCGGGGAGCTGTTTTTT.

This chain uses TRBV5-4 with TRBJ2-1; perhaps TRBD1 as D (6 bases). Trimming cost V 5 bases and J 7 bases, with 25 bases left between them. This CDR3 comprises 17 residues. CDR1 and CDR2 from the germline V gene are SGHNT and YYREEE (reference sequence). The CDR3 here is CASSPKSAGTRGNEQFF. As DNA, the CDR3 is TGTGCCAGCAGTCCAAAATCAGCCGGGACCAGGGGTAATGAGCAGTTCTTC.

The chain has TRBV12-3 or TRBV12-4 and TRBJ1-4, with D unresolved. The CDR3 length is 13 residues. V dropped 3 bases and J dropped 5 bases, with 7 bases sitting between them. The CDR3: CASSFGGNEKLFF. CDR3 coding DNA: TGTGCCAGCAGTTTCGGAGGAAATGAAAAACTGTTTTTT.

Concerning this clone itself: Germline and junction disagree at one end, which may indicate a read error. The J gene is TRBJ2-2, the V gene TRBV3-1 (or the pseudogene TRBV3-2); 11 positions match TRBD1. CDR1 is LGHDT and CDR2 is YNNKEL in the germline V gene (reference sequence). This CDR3 has 14 amino acids. CDR3 amino acids: CASSPPPGQGVLFF. The CDR3 nucleotides read TGTGCCAGCAGCCCCCCTCCGGGACAGGGGGTGCTGTTTTTT.

The chain couples TRBV6-2 or TRBV6-3 to TRBJ2-2, with D perhaps matching TRBD2 (6 bases). The germline V gene encodes CDR1 MNHEY and CDR2 SVGEGT. Trimming took off 2 bases at V and 2 bases at J, with 12 bases between the two ends. The CDR3 covers 16 residues. CDR3 nucleotides: TGTGCCAGCAGTTACGCCTTCGGACTAAACACCGGGGAGCTGTTTTTT. This sequence encodes CASSYAFGLNTGELFF.